The T cell receptor (beta chain) under discussion was sequenced for a study of CD8 T cells in Susac syndrome. For the study at large: Intravenous immunoglobulin alone or corticosteroids were being given to patients with Susac syndrome at blood draw, unless they were therapy-naive.

Germline assignment: CDR1 MDHEN and CDR2 SYDVKM. The CDR3 runs to 13 residues. The V gene lost 5 bases and the J gene lost 5 bases, with 12 bases spanning the gap. RNA totalling about 0.45 to 1 ug underwent reverse transcription with random hexamers. The amplification used immunoSEQ multiplex PCR on TCR beta CDR3; it spanned 54 Vbeta and 13 Jbeta. TCRdb re-called the immunoSEQ multiplex PCR reads with MiXCR, one entry per CDR3 protein. Of roughly 100,000 distinct CDR3 sequences in the sample, over 90% were seen once. This receptor was taken from a human donor with Susac syndrome. The specimen sequenced was CD4+ T cells from PBMCs. The rearrangement joins TRBV28 to TRBJ2-5; tentative D call: TRBD2 (6 bases). The CDR3 is CASSIGRYETQYF. The CDR3 nucleotides are TGTGCCAGCAGTATAGGGAGGTACGAGACCCAGTACTTC.